This TCR beta chain emerged from a study of early T cells in non-severe SARS-CoV-2 infection. This CDR3 is built from 14 residues. V was cut by 1 base and J by 3 bases, with 8 bases left in between. Germline assignment: CDR1 SGHRS and CDR2 YFSETQ. This clonotype was seen a handful of times. TCRdb reprocessed the 5' RACE reads via MiXCR and lists one record per CDR3 protein. The sample lists some 34,000 distinct CDR3 sequences, 4% to 5% occurring once. The specimen sequenced was whole blood. The V and J genes are TRBV5-1 and TRBJ1-5; the D gene is possibly TRBD1 (5 bases). The source of this sequence is an adult who was a healthcare worker with PCR-confirmed SARS-CoV-2 infection or an uninfected control (not recorded which). The CDR3: CASSLTGVNQPQHF. As DNA, the CDR3 is TGCGCCAGCAGCTTGACAGGAGTCAATCAGCCCCAGCATTTT.